What follows describes a single TCR beta chain. Its cognate antigen has yet to be identified. Base qualities are missing; no much larger clone stands one base away. The library was built by means of the immunoSEQ multiplex PCR assay. This immuneACCESS table, as held by TCRdb, lists in-frame sequences with V and J called but not all clones. Of the missing ones, under half trace to an unresolved V gene in checked studies; the others have no known cause. Here the sample has some 74,000 clones; 70% to 90% occur a single time. Clones ranked in the top ten supply around 5.7% of the sample. This specimen belongs to a study of control samples from healthy donors and cancer patients (dated by TCRdb to between 2020 and 2021). The germline V gene supplies CDR1 MNHEY and CDR2 SVGEGT. The CDR3 spans 16 residues, from the cysteine through the phenylalanine. The retained sequence is limited to the CDR3, 48 bases, with the frame set at the first base. The germline V and J ends show losses of 2 bases and 2 bases respectively, and no gene match explains 6 bases of the junction.

Rearrangement joined TRBV6-2 or TRBV6-3 to TRBJ2-3; TRBD1 lines up with 8 middle nucleotides. The specimen was blood. The origin of this receptor is a woman in her 50s in good health. The bases are TGTGCCAGCAGTTACCACGGACAGGGACCCACAGATACGCAGTATTTT. This gives the protein CASSYHGQGPTDTQYF.